The 28 T cell receptor beta chains reported below all come from one sample, sequenced in a study of cytomegalovirus exposure and HLA in healthy donors. The primer mix had 60 Vbeta and 13 Jbeta primers. The method was immunoSEQ multiplex PCR; TCRdb's version includes in-frame clones alone and lacks a portion of them. This table holds 170,000 or so clones, about three quarters found once. The sequenced sample was PBMCs. The receptors derive from a woman aged 25 to 39 in good health and CMV-seronegative.

The chain joins TRBV28 to TRBJ1-1; possibly TRBD1 for D (5 bases). V gave up 8 bases and J gave up 7 bases, with 20 bases separating them. There are 14 residues in the CDR3. The germline V gene has CDR1 MDHEN and CDR2 SYDVKM. Here the CDR3 DNA reads TGTGCCAGCCTACACCGGCAGGGTAGGGATGAAGCTTTCTTT. Protein product: CASLHRQGRDEAFF. Full variable domain (outside the CDR3, taken from reference TRBV28 and TRBJ1-1): DVKVTQSSRYLVKRTGEKVFLECVQDMDHENMFWYRQDPGLGLRLIYFSYDVKMKEKGDIPEGYSVSREKKERFSLILESASTNQTSMYLCASLHRQGRDEAFFGQGTRLTVV.

The V call is TRBV5-1, the J call TRBJ2-1; D unclear. The CDR3 loop spans 14 amino acids. Germline V gives CDR1 SGHRS, CDR2 YFSETQ. V was cut by 2 bases and J by 0 bases, with 6 bases left in between. The CDR3 DNA sequence: TGCGCCAGCAGCTTTAGAAGCTCCTACAATGAGCAGTTCTTC. This translates into CASSFRSSYNEQFF.

The V and J genes are TRBV29-1 and TRBJ1-2; 9 bases are shared with TRBD1. With 8 bases clipped from V and 8 bases from J, the junction kept 9 bases outside the gene matches. Looked up from germline, CDR1 is SQVTM and CDR2 is ANQGSEA. The CDR3 spans 12 residues. The chain's CDR3 is CSFGDRARGYTF. In nucleotides, the CDR3 is TGCAGCTTCGGGGACAGGGCTAGGGGCTACACCTTC.

The chain has TRBV7-2 and TRBJ2-3, with 14 nucleotides matching TRBD2. V was pared by 3 bases and J by 3 bases, with 8 bases of the junction left unmatched. Germline V gives CDR1 SGHTA, CDR2 FQGNSA. This CDR3 is built from 18 residues. This chain's CDR3 is CASSFRGLAGVWTDTQYF. CDR3 nucleotide sequence: TGTGCCAGCAGCTTCCGGGGACTAGCGGGGGTATGGACAGATACGCAGTATTTT. The full variable domain, rest sourced from reference TRBV7-2 and TRBJ2-3, is GAGVSQSPSNKVTEKGKDVELRCDPISGHTALYWYRQSLGQGLEFLIYFQGNSAPDKSGLPSDRFSAERTGGSVSTLTIQRTQQEDSAVYLCASSFRGLAGVWTDTQYFGPGTRLTVL.

This clone was counted a single time. V is TRBV6-5 and J is TRBJ1-4; unclear D gene. Trimming left V 6 bases short and J 7 bases short, with 15 bases between. There are 14 residues in the CDR3. CDR1 and CDR2 (germline): MNHEY, SVGAGI. CDR3 amino acids: CASRSTLGSEKLFF. The CDR3, as DNA: TGTGCCAGCAGATCAACCCTAGGGAGTGAAAAACTGTTTTTT.

The J gene is TRBJ2-7, the V gene TRBV5-1, with TRBD2 identical over 9 bases. Germline CDR1 reads SGHRS; CDR2 reads YFSETQ. The trim removed 0 bases at V and 4 bases at J, leaving 5 bases unmatched. The CDR3 is 15 amino acids. The CDR3, as DNA: TGCGCCAGCAGCTTGGGCGGGGGGGGTATATACGAGCAGTACTTC. Encoded protein: CASSLGGGGIYEQYF. Full variable domain (rest looked up from reference TRBV5-1 and TRBJ2-7): KAGVTQTPRYLIKTRGQQVTLSCSPISGHRSVSWYQQTPGQGLQFLFEYFSETQRNKGNFPGRFSGRQFSNSRSEMNVSTLELGDSALYLCASSLGGGGIYEQYFGPGTRLTVT.

This rearrangement joins TRBV25-1 to TRBJ1-6; no clear D. The CDR3 has 16 amino acids. Germline V gene lookup returns CDR1 MGHDK and CDR2 SYGVNS. V was cut by 3 bases and J by 7 bases, with 16 bases left in between. CDR3 bases: TGTGCCAGCAGTGACCCCACGCCATCGGGGAATTCACCCCTCCACTTT. As protein: CASSDPTPSGNSPLHF. Together with reference TRBV25-1 and TRBJ1-6, the CDR3 gives the full variable domain: EADIYQTPRYLVIGTGKKITLECSQTMGHDKMYWYQQDPGMELHLIHYSYGVNSTEKGDLSSESTVSRIRTEHFPLTLESARPSHTSQYLCASSDPTPSGNSPLHFGNGTRLTVT.

The rearrangement joins TRBV29-1 to TRBJ1-2; TRBD1 agrees at 9 bases. V shed 8 bases and J 5 bases; nucleotides not matched to a gene: 3. The germline V gene encodes CDR1 SQVTM and CDR2 ANQGSEA. This CDR3 region has 11 residues. The CDR3 loop reads CSTDRGYGYTF. In DNA form, the CDR3 reads TGCAGCACGGACAGGGGTTATGGCTACACCTTC.

The chain joins TRBV29-1 to TRBJ2-2; a weak D match, TRBD2 (5 bases). The CDR3 has 15 amino acids. Germline lookup yields CDR1 SQVTM and CDR2 ANQGSEA. Trimming stripped 1 base from V and 6 bases from J, with 15 bases between. For the CDR3, the DNA is TGCAGCGTTGAAGGCGGGTCTAGTAGGTCCGGGGAGCTGTTTTTT. Translating it yields CSVEGGSSRSGELFF.

The chain joins TRBV6-5 to TRBJ1-6; D is unclear. The germline V gene has CDR1 MNHEY and CDR2 SVGAGI. Trimming removed 1 base at V and 0 bases at J, with 7 bases between. The CDR3 is 16 residues long. CDR3 in amino acids: CASSYWWSSYNSPLHF. The CDR3 nucleotides are TGTGCCAGCAGTTACTGGTGGAGCTCCTATAATTCACCCCTCCACTTT.

A single count supports this clone. V gene TRBV5-6 combines with J gene TRBJ1-2, with D possibly matching TRBD1 (5 bases). V lost 0 bases to trimming and J lost 7 bases, with 16 bases between them. CDR1 SGHDT and CDR2 YYEEEE come from the germline V gene. The CDR3 runs to 15 residues. DNA for the CDR3: TGTGCCAGCAGCTTGGGGAGGGCAGGGCGCGGTGGCTACACCTTC. Translation gives CASSLGRAGRGGYTF.

The chain employs TRBV28 and TRBJ2-7; possibly TRBD2 for D (5 bases). CDR1 and CDR2 (germline): MDHEN, SYDVKM. The CDR3 extends over 12 amino acids. V was trimmed by 2 bases and J by 6 bases, leaving 8 bases between them. The CDR3 DNA reads TGTGCCAGCAGTTTAACACTAGGCGAGCAGTACTTC. This sequence encodes CASSLTLGEQYF.

The chain employs TRBV18 and TRBJ1-2; no clear D gene. Germline CDR1 reads KGHSH; CDR2 reads LQKENI. The V and J ends lost 6 bases and 6 bases respectively, with 14 bases between them. The CDR3 runs to 13 residues. CDR3: CASSGGVRDGYTF. CDR3 sequence (DNA): TGTGCCAGCTCCGGCGGGGTTCGGGATGGCTACACCTTC.

This clone was recorded once. This chain links TRBV7-6 with TRBJ2-7; 7 nucleotides align to TRBD1. The germline V gene has CDR1 SGHVS and CDR2 FNYEAQ. This CDR3 is 14 amino acids long. After removal of 5 bases from V and 3 bases from J, the junction contained 7 bases not matched to a gene. The CDR3 bases are TGTGCCAGCAGCACGAGGACAGGAGACTACGAGCAGTACTTC. Encoded protein: CASSTRTGDYEQYF.

The chain has TRBV6-6 and TRBJ1-1; 7 bases are a match to TRBD1. The CDR3 has 11 amino acids. Germline values: CDR1 MNHNY, CDR2 SVGAGI (reference sequence). V lost 7 bases to trimming and J lost 11 bases; unmatched junction nucleotides: 7. CDR3 protein: CASKGALRAFF. Written as DNA, the CDR3 is TGTGCCAGCAAGGGGGCGTTGCGTGCTTTCTTT.

This chain links TRBV5-4 with TRBJ2-5; 7 bases agree with TRBD2. Germline V lookup: CDR1 SGHNT, CDR2 YYREEE (reference sequence). Trimming at V came to 1 base and at J to 2 bases, leaving 5 bases not matched to a gene. CDR3 length: 15 amino acids. The CDR3 DNA is TGTGCCAGCAGCTTGACGGGGGGACCTCAAGAGACCCAGTACTTC. This translates into CASSLTGGPQETQYF.

V gene TRBV30 combines with J gene TRBJ1-6; D unresolved. Trimming took off 3 bases at V and 6 bases at J, with 12 bases between the two ends. The germline V gene has CDR1 GTSNPN and CDR2 SVGIG (reference sequence). The CDR3 covers 14 residues. The CDR3 reads CAWRAGSLNSPLHF. In nucleotides, the CDR3 is TGTGCCTGGAGGGCCGGGAGCCTTAATTCACCCCTCCACTTT.

The chain couples TRBV11-3 to TRBJ2-7; 7 nucleotides align to TRBD2. The CDR3 runs to 14 residues. V trimming: 3 bases; J trimming: 2 bases; junction bases outside the gene matches: 4. Per the germline V gene, CDR1 is SGHNT and CDR2 is YENEEA. The DNA of the CDR3 is TGTGCCAGCAGCTTTGGGGGGGAGGCCTACGAGCAGTACTTC. This encodes CASSFGGEAYEQYF.

The chain carries TRBV2 and TRBJ1-2; D perhaps matches TRBD1 (5 bases). The CDR3 has 14 amino acids. Germline CDR1 and CDR2: SNHLY and FYNNEI. The ends were cut back, 3 bases at V and 2 bases at J, with 10 bases in the middle. CDR3 sequence: CASSDGGRNYGYTF. Written as DNA, the CDR3 is TGTGCCAGCAGTGACGGGGGTAGAAACTATGGCTACACCTTC.

This clone turned up a few times. CDR3 nucleotides: TGTGCCAGCAGGGGTGACAGGGCCGCGGAGACCCAGTACTTC. Amino acids: CASRGDRAAETQYF. The chain is built from TRBV5-4 and TRBJ2-5, with 7 positions matching TRBD1. The CDR3 has 14 residues. Germline CDR1 reads SGHNT; CDR2 reads YYREEE (reference sequence). Losses at the gene ends were 5 bases for V and 5 bases for J; bases not matched to a gene: 9.

This clone appeared a single time. The V call is TRBV9, the J call TRBJ2-1; D possibly corresponds to TRBD1 (6 bases). This CDR3 spans 13 amino acids. Trimming stripped 0 bases from V and 7 bases from J, with 8 bases between. Germline-derived CDR1 and CDR2 are SGDLS and YYNGEE. This CDR3 is CASSVGTENEQFF. The DNA of the CDR3 is TGTGCCAGCAGCGTAGGGACAGAAAATGAGCAGTTCTTC. Full variable domain (outside the CDR3, taken from reference TRBV9 and TRBJ2-1): DSGVTQTPKHLITATGQRVTLRCSPRSGDLSVYWYQQSLDQGLQFLIQYYNGEERAKGNILERFSAQQFPDLHSELNLSSLELGDSALYFCASSVGTENEQFFGPGTRLTVL.

This chain connects TRBV2 to TRBJ1-2, with D possibly TRBD1 on 6 matching bases. CDR1 and CDR2 (germline): SNHLY, FYNNEI. Trimming cost V 7 bases and J 2 bases, with 23 bases left between them. This CDR3 is 17 amino acids long. The CDR3 is CASTSTRATGENYGYTF. The CDR3, as DNA: TGTGCCAGCACCTCGACCCGGGCGACAGGAGAGAACTATGGCTACACCTTC. Variable domain in full (rest from reference TRBV2 and TRBJ1-2): EPEVTQTPSHQVTQMGQEVILRCVPISNHLYFYWYRQILGQKVEFLVSFYNNEISEKSEIFDDQFSVERPDGSNFTLKIRSTKLEDSAMYFCASTSTRATGENYGYTFGSGTRLTVV.

The V call is TRBV6-1, the J call TRBJ2-7, with a tentative D call TRBD2 (5 bases). Deletions cut 6 bases from V and 4 bases from J, with 10 bases between. Germline CDR1 MNHNS, CDR2 SASEGT. This CDR3 contains 12 residues. DNA for the CDR3: TGTGCCAGCAGGACCCGACTATACGAGCAGTACTTC. It codes for CASRTRLYEQYF.

This chain links TRBV27 with TRBJ1-2; TRBD1 matches 7 bases. The V segment lost 7 bases and the J segment 3 bases; nucleotides outside the gene matches: 14. The CDR3 runs 16 residues. In germline, CDR1 is MNHEY, CDR2 SMNVEV (reference sequence). In DNA, the CDR3 is TGTGCCAGCACCCTGACGGGCCAGGGGGGTCACTATGGCTACACCTTC. Protein product: CASTLTGQGGHYGYTF.

The chain couples TRBV7-6 to TRBJ2-1; D is unresolved. Germline lookup yields CDR1 SGHVS and CDR2 FNYEAQ. CDR3 size: 13 residues. The germline V and J ends were trimmed by 4 bases and 1 base, with 5 bases remaining between them. In DNA, the CDR3 is TGTGCCAGCAGCTCAGTTTCCTACAATGAGCAGTTCTTC. Translating it yields CASSSVSYNEQFF. Full variable domain (missing parts from reference TRBV7-6 and TRBJ2-1): GAGVSQSPRYKVTKRGQDVALRCDPISGHVSLYWYRQALGQGPEFLTYFNYEAQQDKSGLPNDRFSAERPEGSISTLTIQRTEQRDSAMYRCASSSVSYNEQFFGPGTRLTVL.

The CDR3 bases are TGTGCCAGCAGTAGCGGGGGGGCGACAGATACGCAGTATTTT. Its protein is CASSSGGATDTQYF. The chain uses TRBV6-1 and TRBJ2-3; 10 bases align to TRBD2. The germline CDR1 and CDR2 sequences are MNHNS and SASEGT. Trimming cost V 5 bases and J 3 bases; bases outside gene matches: 2. The CDR3 contains 14 residues.

The rearrangement links TRBV27 to TRBJ2-5; D is unresolved. Trimming shortened V by 3 bases and J by 4 bases, and 12 bases separated the two germline ends. Germline V gene sequence: CDR1 MNHEY, CDR2 SMNVEV (reference sequence). This CDR3 is built from 14 residues. CDR3 loop: CASSFSGPRETQYF. The CDR3 bases are TGTGCCAGCAGTTTTTCCGGTCCTCGAGAGACCCAGTACTTC.

The rearrangement links TRBV18 to TRBJ1-5; 7 bases fit TRBD1. Germline V gene sequence: CDR1 KGHSH, CDR2 LQKENI. This CDR3 contains 16 residues. The ends lost 2 bases at V and 3 bases at J; junction bases unmatched: 7. The CDR3 sequence is CASSPESGGDNQPQHF. CDR3 nucleotide sequence: TGTGCCAGCTCACCAGAATCAGGGGGAGACAATCAGCCCCAGCATTTT.